The T cell receptor (beta chain) under discussion was sequenced for a study of shared clonotypes between healthy human individuals. Notes on this clone: Its target is unknown.

Germline CDR1 and CDR2: LNHDA and SQIVND (reference sequence). There are 14 residues in the CDR3. The ends lost 5 bases at V and 5 bases at J; junction bases unmatched: 7. The study's findings and limits: An expected dependence of interdonor clonotype sharing on sequencing depth was noted.

TCRdb keeps only in-frame clones here, not all; method: immunoSEQ multiplex PCR. The repertoire holds about 1.1 million clones, with roughly 77% as singletons. The V gene is TRBV19, the J gene TRBJ1-1; TRBD1 matches at 8 bases. The origin of this receptor is a man aged 18-30 years in good health. Some clones in this sample may be carry-over from other donors' samples. The sequencing input was memory CD4+ T cells from PBMCs. Stated subset: CD45RA-negative fraction. CDR3 coding DNA: TGTGCCAGTAGTGCCCAGGGGGCGGGGACTGAAGCTTTCTTT. This sequence encodes CASSAQGAGTEAFF.